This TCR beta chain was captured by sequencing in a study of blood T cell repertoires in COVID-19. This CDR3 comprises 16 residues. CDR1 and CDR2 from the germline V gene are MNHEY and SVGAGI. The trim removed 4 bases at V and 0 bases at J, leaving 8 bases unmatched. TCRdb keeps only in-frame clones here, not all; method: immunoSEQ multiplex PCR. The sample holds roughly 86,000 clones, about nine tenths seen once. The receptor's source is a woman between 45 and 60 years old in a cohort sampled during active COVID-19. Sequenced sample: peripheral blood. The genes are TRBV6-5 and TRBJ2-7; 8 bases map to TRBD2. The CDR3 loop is CASSSRGGGLSYEQYF. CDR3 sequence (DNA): TGTGCCAGCAGTTCTCGAGGCGGGGGGCTCTCCTACGAGCAGTACTTC.